The clone carrying this T cell receptor beta chain was counted a few times. TCRdb re-called the RT-PCR reads with MiXCR, one entry per CDR3 protein. This table has 650,000 to 800,000 distinct CDR3 sequences, approximately 14% appearing once. The CDR3 sequence is 14 residues long. Looked up from germline, CDR1 is MDHEN and CDR2 is SYDVKM. Trimming removed 1 base at V and 11 bases at J, with 15 bases between. The sequenced sample was memory CD4+ T cells from blood. V and J are TRBV28 and TRBJ1-5; possible D gene TRBD1, 6 bases. The sequence came from a female donor in good health, serving as a healthy control. CDR3 region: CASSLSGAALTQHF. CDR3 DNA: TGTGCCAGCAGTTTATCAGGGGCCGCTTTGACCCAGCATTTT.